What follows are 21 T cell receptor beta chains derived from one specimen sequenced in a study of blood T cells in healthy people across ages. With a J-beta primer mix and a sample-barcoded 5' primer, a second PCR ran about 6 to 11 cycles. One entry per CDR3 protein, called by TCRdb with MiXCR from the 5' RACE reads. The table has some 640,000 distinct CDR3 sequences, approximately 30% seen once. Sample: blood. The receptors derive from an elderly woman in good health.

This rearrangement joins TRBV27 to TRBJ2-7; no firm D call. The CDR3 is 14 residues long. In germline, CDR1 is MNHEY, CDR2 SMNVEV (reference sequence). The V end lost 6 bases, the J end lost 0 bases, and 12 bases lay between the germline ends. Here the CDR3 reads CASSSDGFSYEQYF. In DNA, the CDR3 is TGTGCCAGCAGCTCGGACGGATTCTCCTACGAGCAGTACTTC.

Points on this clonotype: This may arise from a read error, as a much more abundant clone is one base away. The rearrangement links TRBV20-1 to TRBJ2-1; the match to TRBD2 covers 15 bases. The J call may not be correct, given that the DNA end is closer to TRBJ2-7. The CDR3 consists of 18 residues. Germline V lookup: CDR1 DFQATT, CDR2 SNEGSKA (reference sequence). The chain's CDR3 is CSAPWTSGGESSYNEQYF. The CDR3 DNA reads TGCAGTGCTCCGTGGACTAGCGGGGGGGAGAGCTCCTACAATGAGCAGTACTTC.

This clonotype was picked up many times. The rearrangement links TRBV20-1 to TRBJ2-7; 7 bases line up with TRBD1. The germline V gene has CDR1 DFQATT and CDR2 SNEGSKA (reference sequence). The CDR3 loop spans 14 amino acids. V was clipped by 3 bases and J by 3 bases; unmatched bases: 8. Here the CDR3 reads CSASPTDRYYEQYF. In DNA form, the CDR3 reads TGCAGTGCTAGCCCCACGGACAGGTACTACGAGCAGTACTTC.

The chain recombines TRBV27 with TRBJ1-2, with D possibly being TRBD1 (5 bases). The germline V gene encodes CDR1 MNHEY and CDR2 SMNVEV (reference sequence). V lost 5 bases and J 6 bases, leaving 13 bases between the germline ends. The CDR3 consists of 13 residues. CDR3 in amino acids: CASSLKGRDGYTF. In DNA form, the CDR3 reads TGTGCCAGCAGTCTTAAGGGGAGGGATGGCTACACCTTC.

J is TRBJ2-1 and V is TRBV11-3, with 9 bases fitting TRBD1. Germline-derived CDR1 and CDR2 are SGHNT and YENEEA. The CDR3 sequence is 14 residues long. J gave up 8 bases and V 5 bases, and 7 bases lay outside the gene matches. The chain's CDR3 is CASSQQGADDEQFF. The CDR3 DNA reads as TGTGCCAGCAGCCAACAGGGGGCTGATGATGAGCAGTTCTTC.

This clonotype was observed at least ten times. The chain carries TRBV3-1 and TRBJ2-3; possible D gene TRBD1, 5 bases. Germline CDR1 and CDR2: LGHDT and YNNKEL (reference sequence). V shed 4 bases and J shed 0 bases, with 11 bases lying between them. This CDR3 is 15 amino acids long. CDR3 amino acids: CASSLLGPSTDTQYF. Written as DNA, the CDR3 is TGTGCCAGCAGCCTCCTGGGGCCTAGCACAGATACGCAGTATTTT.

A word on this clonotype: With a much larger clone just one base away, this may be a read error. The chain links TRBV6-6 to TRBJ2-5; D may be TRBD1 (6 bases). Per the germline V gene, CDR1 is MNHNY and CDR2 is SVGAGI (reference sequence). Trimming removed 10 bases at V and 4 bases at J, with 19 bases between. The CDR3 is made up of 14 amino acids. DNA for the CDR3: TGTGCCAACACCCCAACAGGGCTCCGAGAGACCCAGTACTTC. Amino acids: CANTPTGLRETQYF.

Turning to this clonotype: This may be a read error: a much more frequent sequence differs by one nucleotide. For the CDR3, the DNA is TGTGCCAGCAGCATCGGGGGCCGAGAGACCCAGTTCTTC. Translation: CASSIGGRETQFF. This chain joins TRBV7-8 and TRBJ2-1; either TRBD1 or TRBD2 may fit D (6 bases each). The V end was cut by 5 bases, the J end by 13 bases, with 18 bases between. The CDR3 is 13 amino acids. The V gene's germline CDR1 is SGHVS and CDR2 FQNEAQ.

This clonotype was detected a few times. A read error is possible here, since a much larger clone lies one base away. The chain uses TRBV7-6 and TRBJ2-1; 7 bases are a match to TRBD2. The CDR3 is 17 amino acids. Germline CDR1 is SGHVS and CDR2 is FNYEAQ. With 4 bases clipped from V and 8 bases from J, the junction kept 17 bases outside the gene matches. Here the CDR3 DNA reads TGTGCCAGCAGCTCAACGCTTCTGGGGGGGTCCTGCGATGAGCAGTTCTTC. Translating gives CASSSTLLGGSCDEQFF.

The rearrangement links TRBV3-1 to TRBJ2-3; D not certain. The V and J ends lost 1 base and 6 bases respectively, with 17 bases between them. CDR3 size: 16 residues. Germline V gene lookup returns CDR1 LGHDT and CDR2 YNNKEL (reference sequence). Here the CDR3 DNA reads TGTGCCAGCAGCCAAGCCGGAGCCCTTTTGGTGGATACGCAGTATTTT. Amino acids: CASSQAGALLVDTQYF.

This clonotype came up many times. The chain couples TRBV3-1 to TRBJ1-5; D is undetermined. The V and J ends lost 0 bases and 3 bases respectively, with 9 bases between them. The CDR3 is 15 residues long. Per germline, CDR1 LGHDT and CDR2 YNNKEL (reference sequence). The CDR3 DNA sequence: TGTGCCAGCAGCCAAGACGTAGATTACAATCAGCCCCAGCATTTT. Encoded protein: CASSQDVDYNQPQHF.

This clonotype has only a few counts. The chain couples TRBV13 to TRBJ2-5, with D perhaps TRBD1 or TRBD2 (5 bases each). CDR1 and CDR2 (germline): PRHDT, FYEKMQ (reference sequence). Trimming left V 3 bases short and J 10 bases short, with 12 bases between. This CDR3 contains 12 residues. CDR3 residues: CASSLARDLQYF. The CDR3 region has the DNA TGTGCCAGCAGCTTGGCCCGGGACCTCCAGTACTTC.

The V and J genes are TRBV5-6 and TRBJ2-1, with no clear D. V lost 3 bases and J lost 7, with 14 bases in between. This CDR3 has 14 amino acids. Germline lookup yields CDR1 SGHDT and CDR2 YYEEEE. The CDR3 region has the DNA TGTGCCAGCAGCTGGGTGGGTGTATTGAATGAGCAGTTCTTC. Residues: CASSWVGVLNEQFF.

There are many counts of this clonotype. The rearrangement uses TRBV6-5 and TRBJ1-2; 7 bases map to TRBD1. There are 15 residues in the CDR3. J was trimmed by 2 bases and V by 7 bases; bases with no gene match: 10. The V gene's germline CDR1 is MNHEY and CDR2 SVGAGI. The CDR3 spells CASTRTGGRNYGYTF. As DNA, the CDR3 is TGTGCCAGCACCCGGACAGGAGGACGAAACTATGGCTACACCTTC.

The rearrangement joins TRBV20-1 to TRBJ1-1, with D maybe TRBD1 (6 bases). The V gene's germline CDR1 is DFQATT and CDR2 SNEGSKA (reference sequence). Between the trimmed V and J ends, which lost 6 bases and 1 base, there was a span of 12 bases. The CDR3 is 13 amino acids. CDR3 residues: CSAPGVSNTEAFF. CDR3 DNA: TGCAGTGCCCCAGGGGTCTCGAACACTGAAGCTTTCTTT.

The rearrangement links TRBV7-2 to TRBJ1-5; TRBD1 might be the D (5 bases). Per the germline V gene, CDR1 is SGHTA and CDR2 is FQGNSA. The CDR3 spans 16 residues. V shed 3 bases and J shed 4 bases, with 16 bases lying between them. For the CDR3, the DNA is TGTGCCAGCAGCTTTCTCGGGGGGGGACCGAATCAGCCCCAGCATTTT. This encodes CASSFLGGGPNQPQHF.

Points on this clonotype: The junction shows a germline mismatch at one end, possibly a read error. The chain uses TRBV27 and TRBJ2-1, with TRBD2 identical over 8 bases. Germline values: CDR1 MNHEY, CDR2 SMNVEV (reference sequence). The CDR3 contains 15 residues. This CDR3 reads CASSLRGGFYNEQVF. For the CDR3, the DNA is TGTGCCAGCAGTTTACGGGGGGGATTCTACAATGAGCAGGTCTTC.

This clonotype has a handful of counts. The junction does not match germline at one end; this may be a read error. V and J are TRBV7-2 and TRBJ2-5; D is perhaps TRBD1 or TRBD2 (6 bases each). Germline values: CDR1 SGHTA, CDR2 FQGNSA. The CDR3 has 14 amino acids. The DNA of the CDR3 is TGTGCCAGCAGCTTAAATGCGGGACAAGAGACCCTGTACTTC. Translated, it gives CASSLNAGQETLYF.

This clonotype was seen a handful of times. The gene calls are TRBV19 and TRBJ1-2, with D maybe TRBD1 (6 bases). Germline V CDR1 and CDR2: LNHDA, SQIVND (reference sequence). Trimming shortened V by 7 bases and J by 8 bases, and 17 bases separated the two germline ends. CDR3 length equals 13 residues. CDR3: CASITRGDRGYTF. CDR3 DNA sequence: TGTGCCAGTATCACGAGGGGGGATAGAGGCTACACCTTC.

This clonotype was detected only a few times. The chain combines TRBV11-3 with TRBJ2-7; D possibly uses TRBD1 or TRBD2 (5 bases each). CDR3 length equals 14 residues. Between the trimmed V and J ends, which lost 4 bases and 3 bases, there was a span of 13 bases. Per the germline V gene, CDR1 is SGHNT and CDR2 is YENEEA. DNA of the CDR3: TGTGCCAGCAGCTCGAGAGGGGCTTGCTACGAGCAGTACTTC. It specifies CASSSRGACYEQYF.

The rearrangement links TRBV6-1 to TRBJ1-1; a possible D gene is TRBD1 (5 bases). CDR1 is MNHNS, CDR2 SASEGT, per germline. Trimming pared 4 bases from V and 6 bases from J, leaving 12 bases between. The CDR3 runs 13 residues. In DNA, the CDR3 is TGTGCCAGCAGTGTGTGGGAGGGGTCTGAAGCTTTCTTT. As protein: CASSVWEGSEAFF.